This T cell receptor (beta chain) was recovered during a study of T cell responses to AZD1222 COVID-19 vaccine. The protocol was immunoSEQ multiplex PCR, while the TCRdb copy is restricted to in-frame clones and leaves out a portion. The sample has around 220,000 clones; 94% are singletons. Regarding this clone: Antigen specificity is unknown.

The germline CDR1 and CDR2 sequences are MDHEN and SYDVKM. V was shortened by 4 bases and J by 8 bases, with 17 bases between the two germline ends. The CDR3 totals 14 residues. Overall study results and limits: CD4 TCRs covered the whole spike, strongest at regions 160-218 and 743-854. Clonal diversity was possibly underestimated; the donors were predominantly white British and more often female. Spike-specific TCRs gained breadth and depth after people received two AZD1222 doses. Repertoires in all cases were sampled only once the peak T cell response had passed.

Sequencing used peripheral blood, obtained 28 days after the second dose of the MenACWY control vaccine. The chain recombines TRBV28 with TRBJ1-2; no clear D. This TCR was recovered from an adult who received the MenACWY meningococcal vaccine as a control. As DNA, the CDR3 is TGTGCCAGCAGTTGGGAGATAGGGTCAGGAGGCTACACCTTC. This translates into CASSWEIGSGGYTF.